This TCR beta chain emerged from a study of CD8 T cells in Susac syndrome. Per germline, CDR1 MNHEY and CDR2 SVGEGT. The CDR3 consists of 16 residues. The ends lost 4 bases at V and 4 bases at J; junction bases unmatched: 12. This clonotype was seen only once. The healthy controls were matched to patients by age and sex. TEMRA cells underwent FACS enrichment and CD8+ and CD4+ T cells underwent negative isolation. Roughly 0.45 to 1 ug RNA was reverse transcribed with random hexamers. The CDR3 of TCR beta was amplified by immunoSEQ multiplex PCR across 54 Vbeta and 13 Jbeta. TCRdb re-derived calls from the immunoSEQ multiplex PCR reads in MiXCR, one entry per CDR3 protein. The sample lists 100,000 to 150,000 distinct CDR3 sequences, about 93% occurring once.

Sequencing input: CD4+ T cells from PBMCs. This clonotype originated in a human donor in good health. The V call is TRBV6-2 or TRBV6-3, the J call TRBJ2-7; 8 bases fit TRBD2. As DNA, the CDR3 is TGTGCCAGCAGTTCCCTCAGCGGGGGTCGTCGTTACGAGCAGTACTTC. Protein sequence: CASSSLSGGRRYEQYF.